The text below deals with one TCR beta chain. This CDR3 comprises 14 residues. Per the germline V gene, CDR1 is SGHTA and CDR2 is FQGNSA. Trimming took 7 bases from V and 8 from J; bases not matched to a gene: 6. PCR was performed using 60 Vbeta and 13 Jbeta primers. Some clones are missing from TCRdb's copy, which holds only in-frame ones; the method was immunoSEQ multiplex PCR. Here the sample spans more than 95,000 clones, over 60% being singletons. This sample is part of a study of cytomegalovirus exposure and HLA in healthy donors. The rearrangement links TRBV7-2 to TRBJ1-6; TRBD1 aligns across 9 bases. Source material: PBMCs. This TCR derives from a man aged 50 to 60 in good health and CMV-seronegative. In nucleotides, the CDR3 is TGTGCCAGCAACGGGGGACAGGGACATTCACCCCTCCACTTT. Translating gives CASNGGQGHSPLHF.